The clone carrying this T cell receptor beta chain is medium-sized within its sample. The entry originates in a study of spatial heterogeneity in lung cancer. After removal of 4 bases from V and 9 bases from J, the junction contained 3 bases not matched to a gene. This CDR3 region has 13 residues. Germline V gene lookup returns CDR1 LGHNA and CDR2 YSLEER. As to time point: sample taken at primary tumor resection. Whole RNA was taken from tumor, nontumor lung or frozen PBMC; it was then sequenced unsorted. Every molecule of TCR cDNA had its own unique molecular identifier. TCRdb used MiXCR to reprocess the 5' RACE reads, holding one entry per CDR3 protein. The sample lists about 2,800 distinct CDR3 sequences, over 6.5% occurring once.

This sequence joins TRBV4-3 and TRBJ2-2; 9 bases align to TRBD2. This clonotype was obtained from a male donor with early-stage non-small cell lung cancer. Sequencing used normal lung tissue next to the tumor, obtained at surgery. As DNA, the CDR3 is TGCGCCAGCAGCCTGCGGGGGGGGAGGGAGCTGTTTTTT. Translation: CASSLRGGRELFF.